This entry concerns a single TCR beta chain. This sample was taken from a study of blood T cell repertoires in COVID-19. Study-level information: The study drew acute and convalescent COVID-19 samples from the United States, Italy and Spain. The cDNA or gDNA used as material had been derived from T cells, B-cell-depleted T cells, or PBMCs.

Germline V gives CDR1 SGHTA, CDR2 FQGNSA. This CDR3 region has 14 residues. V lost 3 bases to trimming and J lost 6 bases, with 12 bases between them. Authors' processing steps: It was from reference gene primer amplification that nucleated cell counts were estimated. Repertoires were generated with immunoSEQ multiplex PCR, while TCRdb's copy carries only in-frame clones and drops some. V and J calls and clone size follow that table, whereas D and trimming were derived from the DNA. This repertoire shows a few hundred thousand clones, approximately 90% found once; its top ten account for around 2.9%.

The receptor was derived from a woman in her 30s with active or convalescent COVID-19. This chain uses TRBV7-2 with TRBJ1-5; D is uncertain. The sample comprised peripheral blood. CDR3 region: CASSFETGVQPQHF. The CDR3 coding sequence is TGTGCCAGCAGCTTCGAGACCGGGGTTCAGCCCCAGCATTTT.